This TCR beta chain was profiled in a study of blood T cell repertoires in COVID-19. Study overall: COVID-19 samples, acute and convalescent, were from the United States, Italy and Spain. PBMCs, B-cell-depleted T cells, or T cells were the source of the cDNA or gDNA that made up the material.

Original analysis: Reference gene primer amplification in the assay estimated nucleated cell counts. Assay used: immunoSEQ multiplex PCR; TCRdb lists only in-frame clones, some missing. V, J and clone size are those of that table, while D and trimming were read from the DNA. The table has 100,000 or so clones, about 85% seen once. The CDR3 length is 14 residues. Trimming shortened V by 8 bases and J by 3 bases, and 16 bases separated the two germline ends. Per germline, CDR1 MNHNS and CDR2 SASEGT. The V and J genes are TRBV6-1 and TRBJ1-2; D gene unclear. The TCR was taken from a man aged 45 to 65 with acute or convalescent COVID-19. The sample consisted of peripheral blood. The CDR3 spells CASHNGVRHYGYTF. In DNA form, the CDR3 reads TGTGCCAGCCACAACGGAGTGAGACACTATGGCTACACCTTC.